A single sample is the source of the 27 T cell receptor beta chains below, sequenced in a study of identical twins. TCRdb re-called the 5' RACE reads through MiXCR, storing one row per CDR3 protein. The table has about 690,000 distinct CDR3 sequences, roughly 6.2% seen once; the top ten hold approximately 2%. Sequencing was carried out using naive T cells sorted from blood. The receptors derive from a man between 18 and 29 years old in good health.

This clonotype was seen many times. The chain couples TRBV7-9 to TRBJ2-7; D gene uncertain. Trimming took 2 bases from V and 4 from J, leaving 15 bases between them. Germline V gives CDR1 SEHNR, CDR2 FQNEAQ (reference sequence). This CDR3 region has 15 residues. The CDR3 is CASSLYSDNPYEQYF. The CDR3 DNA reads TGTGCCAGCAGCTTATATTCTGACAACCCGTACGAGCAGTACTTC.

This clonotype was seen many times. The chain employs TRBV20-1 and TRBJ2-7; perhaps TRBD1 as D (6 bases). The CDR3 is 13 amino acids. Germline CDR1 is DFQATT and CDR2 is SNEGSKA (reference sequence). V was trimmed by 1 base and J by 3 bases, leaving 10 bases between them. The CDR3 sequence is CSARGTALYEQYF. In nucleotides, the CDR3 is TGCAGTGCTAGAGGGACAGCCCTCTACGAGCAGTACTTC.

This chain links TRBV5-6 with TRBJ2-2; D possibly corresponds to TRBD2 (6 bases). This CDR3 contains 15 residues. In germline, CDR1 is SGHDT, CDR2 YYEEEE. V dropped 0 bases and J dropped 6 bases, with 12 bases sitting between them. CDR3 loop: CASSLGLVGAGELFF. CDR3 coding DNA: TGTGCCAGCAGCTTGGGACTAGTTGGGGCCGGGGAGCTGTTTTTT.

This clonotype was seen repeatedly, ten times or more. As DNA, the CDR3 is TGTGCCAGCAGCACGACAGACCACCAAGAGACCCAGTACTTC. This translates into CASSTTDHQETQYF. This chain joins TRBV28 and TRBJ2-5; the D gene is possibly TRBD1 (5 bases). V shed 6 bases and J shed 0 bases, with 11 bases lying between them. Germline lookup yields CDR1 MDHEN and CDR2 SYDVKM. The CDR3 contains 14 residues.

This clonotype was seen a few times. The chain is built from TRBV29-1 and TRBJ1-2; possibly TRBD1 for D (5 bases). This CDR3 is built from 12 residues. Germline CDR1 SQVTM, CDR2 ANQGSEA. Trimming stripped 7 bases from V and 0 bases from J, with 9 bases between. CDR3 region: CSAVTANYGYTF. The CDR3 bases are TGCAGCGCTGTGACAGCTAACTATGGCTACACCTTC.

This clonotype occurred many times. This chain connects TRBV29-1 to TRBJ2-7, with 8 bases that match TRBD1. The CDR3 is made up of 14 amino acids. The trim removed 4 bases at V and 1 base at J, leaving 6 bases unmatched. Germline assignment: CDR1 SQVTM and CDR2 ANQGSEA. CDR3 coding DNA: TGCAGCGTTGCCAGGACAGGGCCATCCTACGAGCAGTACTTC. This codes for CSVARTGPSYEQYF.

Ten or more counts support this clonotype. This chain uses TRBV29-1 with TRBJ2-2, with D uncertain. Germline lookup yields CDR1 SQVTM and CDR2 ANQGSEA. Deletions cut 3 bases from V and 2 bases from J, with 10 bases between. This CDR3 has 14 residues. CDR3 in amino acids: CSVESLINTGELFF. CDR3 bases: TGCAGCGTTGAGAGCCTAATAAACACCGGGGAGCTGTTTTTT.

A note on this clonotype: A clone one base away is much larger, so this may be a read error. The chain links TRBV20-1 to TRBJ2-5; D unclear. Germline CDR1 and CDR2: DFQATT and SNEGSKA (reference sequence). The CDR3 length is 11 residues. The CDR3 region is CSAGPGETHYF. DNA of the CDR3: TGCAGTGCTGGGCCCGGAGAGACCCATTACTTC.

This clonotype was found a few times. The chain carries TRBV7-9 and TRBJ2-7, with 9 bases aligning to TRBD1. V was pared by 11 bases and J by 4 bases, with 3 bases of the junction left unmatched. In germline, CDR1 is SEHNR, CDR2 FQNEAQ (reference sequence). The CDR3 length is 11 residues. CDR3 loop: CAAGQGYEQYF. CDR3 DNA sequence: TGTGCCGCTGGACAGGGGTACGAGCAGTACTTC.

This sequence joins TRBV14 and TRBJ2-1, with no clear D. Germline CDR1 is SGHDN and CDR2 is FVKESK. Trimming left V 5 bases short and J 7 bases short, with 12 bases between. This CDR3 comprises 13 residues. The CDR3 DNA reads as TGTGCCAGCAGCGGCACCCTGGGGAATGAGCAGTTCTTC. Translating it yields CASSGTLGNEQFF.

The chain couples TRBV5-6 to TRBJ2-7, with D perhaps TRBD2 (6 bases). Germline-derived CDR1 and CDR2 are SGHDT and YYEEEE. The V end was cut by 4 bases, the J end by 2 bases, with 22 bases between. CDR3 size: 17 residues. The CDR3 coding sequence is TGTGCCAGCAGCCTGCTGGGTAGCGGCTGGAGCCCCTACGAGCAGTACTTC. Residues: CASSLLGSGWSPYEQYF.

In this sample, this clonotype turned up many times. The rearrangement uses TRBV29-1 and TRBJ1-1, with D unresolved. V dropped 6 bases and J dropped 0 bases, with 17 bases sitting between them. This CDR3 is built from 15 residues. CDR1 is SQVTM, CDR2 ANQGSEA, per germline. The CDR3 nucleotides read TGCAGCGTGGTTCCCCGTAGGACGCTGAACACTGAAGCTTTCTTT. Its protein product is CSVVPRRTLNTEAFF.

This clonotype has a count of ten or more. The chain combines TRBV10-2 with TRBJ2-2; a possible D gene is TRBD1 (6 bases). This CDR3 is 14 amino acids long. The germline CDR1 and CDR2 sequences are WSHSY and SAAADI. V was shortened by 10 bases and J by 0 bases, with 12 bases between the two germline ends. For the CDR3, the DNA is TGCGCCACCGACAGGCCGTCGAACACCGGGGAGCTGTTTTTT. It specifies CATDRPSNTGELFF.

The CDR3 loop is CASSRSGRKNTGELFF. DNA of the CDR3: TGTGCCAGCAGCCGTAGCGGGAGAAAGAACACCGGGGAGCTGTTTTTT. This chain connects TRBV12-3 or TRBV12-4 to TRBJ2-2, with 9 positions matching TRBD2. V shed 6 bases, J shed 1 base, and the junction held 6 bases outside the gene matches. This CDR3 has 16 residues.

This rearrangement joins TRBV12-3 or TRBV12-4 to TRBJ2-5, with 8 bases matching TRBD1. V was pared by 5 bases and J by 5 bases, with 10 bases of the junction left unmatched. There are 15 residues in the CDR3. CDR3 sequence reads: CASSPAGGIGETQYF. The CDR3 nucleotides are TGTGCCAGCAGTCCCGCAGGGGGCATCGGGGAGACCCAGTACTTC.

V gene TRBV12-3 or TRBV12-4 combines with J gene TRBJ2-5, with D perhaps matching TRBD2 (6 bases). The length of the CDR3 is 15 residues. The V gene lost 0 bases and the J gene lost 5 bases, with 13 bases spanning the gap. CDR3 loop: CASSLAGIGRETQYF. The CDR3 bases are TGTGCCAGCAGTTTAGCTGGGATAGGGAGGGAGACCCAGTACTTC.

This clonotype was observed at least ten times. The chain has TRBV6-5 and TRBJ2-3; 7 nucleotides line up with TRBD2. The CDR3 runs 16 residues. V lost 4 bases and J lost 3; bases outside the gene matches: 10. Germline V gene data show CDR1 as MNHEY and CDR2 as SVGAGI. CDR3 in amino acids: CASSLDLAGVTDTQYF. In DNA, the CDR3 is TGTGCCAGCAGTTTGGACTTGGCGGGAGTAACAGATACGCAGTATTTT.

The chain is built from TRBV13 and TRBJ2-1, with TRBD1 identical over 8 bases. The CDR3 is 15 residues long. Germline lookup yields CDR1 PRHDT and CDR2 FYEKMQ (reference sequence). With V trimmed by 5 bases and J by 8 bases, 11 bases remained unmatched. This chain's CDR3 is CASSPQTGGGDEQFF. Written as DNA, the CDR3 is TGTGCCAGCAGCCCACAAACAGGGGGTGGCGATGAGCAGTTCTTC.

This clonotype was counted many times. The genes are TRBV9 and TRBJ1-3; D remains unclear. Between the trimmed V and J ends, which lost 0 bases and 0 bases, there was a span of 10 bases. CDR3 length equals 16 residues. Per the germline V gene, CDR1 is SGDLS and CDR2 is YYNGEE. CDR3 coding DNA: TGTGCCAGCAGCGTAGCTGCCGCTCACTCTGGAAACACCATATATTTT. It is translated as CASSVAAAHSGNTIYF.

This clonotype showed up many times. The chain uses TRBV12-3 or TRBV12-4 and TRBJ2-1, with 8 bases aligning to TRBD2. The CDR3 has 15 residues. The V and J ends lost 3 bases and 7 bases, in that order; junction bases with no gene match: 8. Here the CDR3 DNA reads TGTGCCAGCAGTTTTATCGGGAGGGCCGAAAATGAGCAGTTCTTC. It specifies CASSFIGRAENEQFF.

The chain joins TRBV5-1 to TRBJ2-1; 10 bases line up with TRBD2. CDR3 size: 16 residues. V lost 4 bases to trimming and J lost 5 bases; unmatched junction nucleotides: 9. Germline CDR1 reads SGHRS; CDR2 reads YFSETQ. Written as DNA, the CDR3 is TGCGCCAGCAGCCTTTCCTGGACTAGCGGAAACAATGAGCAGTTCTTC. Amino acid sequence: CASSLSWTSGNNEQFF. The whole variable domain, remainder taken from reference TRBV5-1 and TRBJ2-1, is KAGVTQTPRYLIKTRGQQVTLSCSPISGHRSVSWYQQTPGQGLQFLFEYFSETQRNKGNFPGRFSGRQFSNSRSEMNVSTLELGDSALYLCASSLSWTSGNNEQFFGPGTRLTVL.

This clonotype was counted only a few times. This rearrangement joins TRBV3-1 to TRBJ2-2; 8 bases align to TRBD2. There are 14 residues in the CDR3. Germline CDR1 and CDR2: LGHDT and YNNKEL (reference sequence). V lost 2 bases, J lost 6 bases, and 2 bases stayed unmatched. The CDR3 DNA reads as TGTGCCAGCAGCCAAACGACTAGCGCCGGGGAGCTGTTTTTT. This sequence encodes CASSQTTSAGELFF.

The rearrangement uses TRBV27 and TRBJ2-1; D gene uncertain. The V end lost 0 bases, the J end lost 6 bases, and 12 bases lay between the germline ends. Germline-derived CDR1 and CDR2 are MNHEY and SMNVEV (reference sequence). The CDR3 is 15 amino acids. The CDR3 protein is CASSLSPGYPNEQFF. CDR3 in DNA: TGTGCCAGCAGTTTATCTCCTGGGTACCCCAATGAGCAGTTCTTC.

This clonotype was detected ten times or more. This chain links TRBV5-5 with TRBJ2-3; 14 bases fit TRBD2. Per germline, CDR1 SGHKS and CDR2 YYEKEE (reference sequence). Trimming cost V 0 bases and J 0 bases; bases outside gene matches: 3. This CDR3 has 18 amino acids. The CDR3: CASSLGTSGRPSTDTQYF. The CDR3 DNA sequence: TGTGCCAGCAGCTTGGGGACTAGCGGGAGGCCAAGCACAGATACGCAGTATTTT.

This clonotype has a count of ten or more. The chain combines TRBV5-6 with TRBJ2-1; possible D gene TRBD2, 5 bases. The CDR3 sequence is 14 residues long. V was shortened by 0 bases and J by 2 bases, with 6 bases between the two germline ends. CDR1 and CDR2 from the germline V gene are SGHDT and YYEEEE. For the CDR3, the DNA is TGTGCCAGCAGCTTGGTCGGGACCTACAATGAGCAGTTCTTC. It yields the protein CASSLVGTYNEQFF. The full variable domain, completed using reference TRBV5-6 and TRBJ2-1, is DAGVTQSPTHLIKTRGQQVTLRCSPKSGHDTVSWYQQALGQGPQFIFQYYEEEERQRGNFPDRFSGHQFPNYSSELNVNALLLGDSALYLCASSLVGTYNEQFFGPGTRLTVL.

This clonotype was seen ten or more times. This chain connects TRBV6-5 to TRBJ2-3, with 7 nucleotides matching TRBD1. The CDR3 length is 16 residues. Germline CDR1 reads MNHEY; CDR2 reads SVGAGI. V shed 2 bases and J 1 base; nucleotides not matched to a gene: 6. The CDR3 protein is CASSYHDRAGTDTQYF. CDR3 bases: TGTGCCAGCAGTTACCATGACAGGGCCGGCACAGATACGCAGTATTTT.

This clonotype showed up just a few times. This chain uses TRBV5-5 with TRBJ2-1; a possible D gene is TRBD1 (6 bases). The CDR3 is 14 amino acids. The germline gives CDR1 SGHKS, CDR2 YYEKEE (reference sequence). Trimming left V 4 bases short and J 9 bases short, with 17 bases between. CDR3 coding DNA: TGTGCCAGCAGCACTTCATCAGACAGGCCTGAGCAGTTCTTC. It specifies CASSTSSDRPEQFF.